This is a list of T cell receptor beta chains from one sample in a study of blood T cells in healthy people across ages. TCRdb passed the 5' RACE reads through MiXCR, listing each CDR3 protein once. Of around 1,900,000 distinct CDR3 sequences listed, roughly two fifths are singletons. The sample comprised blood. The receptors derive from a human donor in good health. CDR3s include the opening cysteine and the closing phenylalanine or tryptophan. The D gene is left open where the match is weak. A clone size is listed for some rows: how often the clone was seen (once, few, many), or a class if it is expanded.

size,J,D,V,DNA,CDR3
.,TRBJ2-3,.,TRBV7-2,TGTGCCAGCAGCTTAGTGTGGGATACGCGGTATTTT,CASSLVWDTRYF
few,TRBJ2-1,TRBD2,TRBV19,TGTGCCAGTAAAAGCGGGGGCCCCACCGAGCAGTTCTTC,CASKSGGPTEQFF
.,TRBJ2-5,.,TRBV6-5,TGTGCCAGCAGTTACTCGTTCAGGCGGCACGGGACCCAGTACTTC,CASSYSFRRHGTQYF
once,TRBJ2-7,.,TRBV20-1,TGCAGTGCTTCTCCGGGCGGAAGCTCCGAGCAGTACTTC,CSASPGGSSEQYF
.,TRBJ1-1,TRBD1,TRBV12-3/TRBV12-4,TGTGCCAGCACCGGACAGGGTGGCACTGAAGCTTTCTTT,CASTGQGGTEAFF
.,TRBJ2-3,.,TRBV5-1,TGCGCCAGCAGACTTAATCCTACAGGGACCGATACGCAGTATTTT,CASRLNPTGTDTQYF
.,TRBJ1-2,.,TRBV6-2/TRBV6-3,TGTGCCAGCAGCACACGGACATCTGGCTACACCTTC,CASSTRTSGYTF
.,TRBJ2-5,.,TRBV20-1,TGCAGTGCTTTGGGGCCCACCGGGGTAGAGACCCAGTACTTC,CSALGPTGVETQYF
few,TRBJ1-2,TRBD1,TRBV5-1,TGCGCCAGCAGCTCGGAGGGGGCAGTTGGCTACACCTTC,CASSSEGAVGYTF
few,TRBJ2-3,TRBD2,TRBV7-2,TGTGCCAGCAGCTTAGATACTAGCGGGGGGGTCACAGATACGCAGTATTTT,CASSLDTSGGVTDTQYF
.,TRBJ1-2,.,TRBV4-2,TGTGCCAGCAGCCAAGCCGGAAGGGCGTTGAGTGGCTACACCTTC,CASSQAGRALSGYTF
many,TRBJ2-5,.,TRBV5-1,TGTGCCAGCAGTTTATCGGTCCAAGAGACCCAGTACTTC,CASSLSVQETQYF
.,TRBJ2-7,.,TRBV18,TGTGCCAGCTCCGAGAGGGGTCGGCCGTACGAGCAGTACTTC,CASSERGRPYEQYF
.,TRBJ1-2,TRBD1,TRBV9,TGTACCAGCAGCTCCGGGACAGAGATATATGGCTACACCTTC,CTSSSGTEIYGYTF
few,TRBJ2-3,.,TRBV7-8,TGTGCCAGCAGACGAACTGGGGGGCTCGAAGATACGCAGTATTTT,CASRRTGGLEDTQYF
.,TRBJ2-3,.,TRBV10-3,TGTGCCATCAGACGGGACACGACACCAGATACGCAGTATTTT,CAIRRDTTPDTQYF
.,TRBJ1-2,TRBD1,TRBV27,TGTGCCAGCAGTTTATCGCAGGGGGCGGCCATTTTGTATGGCTACACCTTC,CASSLSQGAAILYGYTF
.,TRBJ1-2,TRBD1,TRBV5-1,TGCGCCAGCAGCGCGTGGACAGGGGAGGGTTCCTATGGCTACACCTTC,CASSAWTGEGSYGYTF
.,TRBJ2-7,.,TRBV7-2,TGTGCCAGCAGCTTAAGGTCGGGGTCCGAGCAGTACTTC,CASSLRSGSEQYF
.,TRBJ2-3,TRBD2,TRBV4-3,TGCGCCAGCAGCCAAGTTCGTAGCGGGGGAGGGGATACGCAGTATTTT,CASSQVRSGGGDTQYF
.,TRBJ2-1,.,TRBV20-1,TGCAGTGCTAATCCGGAACTAATGACCAATGAGCAGTTCTTC,CSANPELMTNEQFF
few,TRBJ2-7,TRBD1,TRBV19,TGTGCCAGTACCGACGGACAGGGAGAACTCTACGAGCAGTACTTC,CASTDGQGELYEQYF
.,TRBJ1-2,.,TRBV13,TGTGTCAGCAGCTCCCCTCTGGGCTACACCTTC,CVSSSPLGYTF
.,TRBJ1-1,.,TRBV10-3,TGTGCCTCCAAAGGGGGGTCGAACACTGAAGCTTTCTTT,CASKGGSNTEAFF
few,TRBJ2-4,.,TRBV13,TGTGCCAGCAGCTCGGTCCTCTACGGATATGAGCAGTACTTC,CASSSVLYGYEQYF
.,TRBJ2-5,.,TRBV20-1,TGCAGTGCTTTCGACATCAACCAAGGGACCCAGTACTTC,CSAFDINQGTQYF
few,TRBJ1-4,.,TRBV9,TGTGCCAGCAGCGCGGACGTCAGATTTAATGAAAAACTGTTTTTT,CASSADVRFNEKLFF
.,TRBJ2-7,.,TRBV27,TGTGCCAGTGGACCTCCCTACGAGCAGTACTTC,CASGPPYEQYF
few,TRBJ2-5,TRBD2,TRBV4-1,TGCGCCAGCAGCCAAAGCGGGGGCAGAATTGAGACCCAGTACTTC,CASSQSGGRIETQYF
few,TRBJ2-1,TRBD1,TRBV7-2,TGTGCCAGCAAGGGACAGAGGTTATACAATGAGCAGTTCTTC,CASKGQRLYNEQFF
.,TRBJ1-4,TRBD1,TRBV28,TGTGCCAGCAGTCTCGGACAGGGGATTAATGAAAAACTGTTTTTT,CASSLGQGINEKLFF
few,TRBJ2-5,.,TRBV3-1,TGTGCCAGCAGCCAAGTAACTCTGGCGAGCGGGCAGTACTTC,CASSQVTLASGQYF
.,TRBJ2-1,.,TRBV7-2,TGTGCCAGCGGCTTAGATTGGGCACCCTACAATGAGCAGTTCTTC,CASGLDWAPYNEQFF
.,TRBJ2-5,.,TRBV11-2,TGTGCCAGCAGCTTAGAAGCCCCGTTATCCAGGGTAAAAGAAGATGTTCAAGAGACCCAGTACTTC,CASSLEAPLSRVKEDVQETQYF
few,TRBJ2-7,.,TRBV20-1,TGCAGTGCTAGAGATACGAGCACCAGCTCCTACGAGCAGTACTTC,CSARDTSTSSYEQYF
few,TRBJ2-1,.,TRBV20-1,TGCAGTGCTAGAGATCATTCAGGCTTAAATGAGCAGTTCTTC,CSARDHSGLNEQFF
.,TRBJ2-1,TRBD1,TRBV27,TGTGCCAGCAGTTTATACAGGGGTGATAGGAATGAGCAGTTCTTC,CASSLYRGDRNEQFF
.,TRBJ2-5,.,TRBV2,TGTGCCAGCAGTGAGCTCGATCCGGAGACCCAGTACTTC,CASSELDPETQYF
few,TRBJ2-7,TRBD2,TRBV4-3,TGCGCCAGCAGCCAAGAAGCTAGCGGGGGCTCCTACGAGCAGTACTTC,CASSQEASGGSYEQYF
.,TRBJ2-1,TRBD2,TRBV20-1,TGCAGTGCTCCCAGCGGGGAAGGCTACGATGAGCAGTTCTTC,CSAPSGEGYDEQFF
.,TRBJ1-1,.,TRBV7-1,TGTGCCAGCAGCTCCTCACCGGGATTTGAAGCTTTCTTT,CASSSSPGFEAFF
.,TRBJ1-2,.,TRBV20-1,TGCAGTGCTAGAGATGGCCGGCTTAACATCCATCACCGGTTATACGACTACACCTTC,CSARDGRLNIHHRLYDYTF
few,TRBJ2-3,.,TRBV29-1,TGCAGCTCGGGCAGGGATGACACAGATACGCAGTATTTT,CSSGRDDTDTQYF
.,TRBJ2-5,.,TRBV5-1,TGCGCCAGCAGCATAGGACGGGCCGAAGAGACCCAGTACTTC,CASSIGRAEETQYF
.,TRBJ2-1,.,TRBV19,TGTGCCAGTAGAGATACTGGGCGGATCAATGAGCAGTTCTTC,CASRDTGRINEQFF
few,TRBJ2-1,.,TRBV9,TGTGCCAGCAGCGTCTGGGGTGAGAGGGTCAATGAGCAGTTCTTC,CASSVWGERVNEQFF
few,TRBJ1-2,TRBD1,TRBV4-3,TGCGCCAGCAGCGTAAACACAGGGGGTGGCTACACCTTC,CASSVNTGGGYTF
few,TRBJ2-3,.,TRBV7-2,TGTGCCAGCAGCTTAAACGGGGAGAGCACAGATACGCAGTATTTT,CASSLNGESTDTQYF
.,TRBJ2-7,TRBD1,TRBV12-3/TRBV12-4,TGTGCCAGCACGAAACAGGGGGGTCGGGACGAGCAGTACTTC,CASTKQGGRDEQYF
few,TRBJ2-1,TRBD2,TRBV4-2,TGTGCCAGCAGCCCTGGACTAGCTGGTGGTGAGCAGTTCTTC,CASSPGLAGGEQFF
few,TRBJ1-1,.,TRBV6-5,TGTGCCAGCAGTTCCCCGGGGGGGGGAGCTTTCTTT,CASSSPGGGAFF
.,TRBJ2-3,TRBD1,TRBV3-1,TGTGCCAGCGGCCAAGGTTTCCGGGACAGCCACACAGATACGCAGTATTTT,CASGQGFRDSHTDTQYF
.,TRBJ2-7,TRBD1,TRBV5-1,TGCGCCAGCAGCTATAGGACAGGGGCGTCCACACCCTTCTACGAGCAGTACTTC,CASSYRTGASTPFYEQYF
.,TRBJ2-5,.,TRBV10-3,TGTGCCATCAGTGAGTCGGGCGGCCTTCAAGAGACCCAGTACTTC,CAISESGGLQETQYF
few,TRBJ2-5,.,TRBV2,TGTGCCAGCAGTGAGTTTGGGCGGGGCGTGGAGACCCAGTACTTC,CASSEFGRGVETQYF
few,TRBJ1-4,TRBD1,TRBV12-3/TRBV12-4,TGTGCCAGCAGCGAACAGGGGTTTGGAGAAAAACTGTTTTTT,CASSEQGFGEKLFF
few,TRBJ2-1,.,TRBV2,TGTGCCAGCAGTGAAGCGGTTAGTTTTGAGGTTTTTGAGCAGTTCTTC,CASSEAVSFEVFEQFF